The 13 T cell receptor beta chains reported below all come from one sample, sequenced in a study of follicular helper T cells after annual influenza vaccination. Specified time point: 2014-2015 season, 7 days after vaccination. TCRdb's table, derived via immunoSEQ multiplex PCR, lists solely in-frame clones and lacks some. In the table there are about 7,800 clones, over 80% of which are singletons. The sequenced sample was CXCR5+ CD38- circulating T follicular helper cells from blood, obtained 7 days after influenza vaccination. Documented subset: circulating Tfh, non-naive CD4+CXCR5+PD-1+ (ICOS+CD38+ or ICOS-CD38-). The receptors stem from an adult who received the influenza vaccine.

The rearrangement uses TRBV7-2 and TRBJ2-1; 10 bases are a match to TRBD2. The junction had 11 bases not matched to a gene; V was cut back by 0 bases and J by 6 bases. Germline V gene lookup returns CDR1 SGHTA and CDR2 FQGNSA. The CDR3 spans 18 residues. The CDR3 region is CASSLALQRGGKGNEQFF. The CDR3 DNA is TGTGCCAGCAGCTTAGCGCTCCAGCGGGGGGGTAAGGGCAATGAGCAGTTCTTC.

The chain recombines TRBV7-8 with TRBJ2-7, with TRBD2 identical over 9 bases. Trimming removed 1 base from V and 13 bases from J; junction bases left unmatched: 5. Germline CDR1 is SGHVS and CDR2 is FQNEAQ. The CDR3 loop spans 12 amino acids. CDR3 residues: CASSLGGGVVYF. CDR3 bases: TGTGCCAGCAGCTTAGGCGGGGGGGTGGTTTACTTC.

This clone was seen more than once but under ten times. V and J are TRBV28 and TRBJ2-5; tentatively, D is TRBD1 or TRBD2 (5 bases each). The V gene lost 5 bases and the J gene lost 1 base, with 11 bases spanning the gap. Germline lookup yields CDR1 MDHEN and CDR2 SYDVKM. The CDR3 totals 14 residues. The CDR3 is CASSGIGTQETQYF. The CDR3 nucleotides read TGTGCCAGCAGTGGGATAGGGACCCAAGAGACCCAGTACTTC.

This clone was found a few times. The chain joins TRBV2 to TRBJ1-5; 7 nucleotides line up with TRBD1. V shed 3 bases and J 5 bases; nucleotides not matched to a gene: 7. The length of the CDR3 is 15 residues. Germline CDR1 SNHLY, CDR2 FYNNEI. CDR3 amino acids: CASSDETGVHQPQHF. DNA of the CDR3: TGTGCCAGCAGTGACGAAACAGGGGTTCATCAGCCCCAGCATTTT.

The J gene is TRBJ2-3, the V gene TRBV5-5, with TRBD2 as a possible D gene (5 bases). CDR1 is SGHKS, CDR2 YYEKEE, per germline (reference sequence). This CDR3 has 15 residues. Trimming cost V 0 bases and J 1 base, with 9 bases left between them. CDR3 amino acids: CASSLGLGGTDTQYF. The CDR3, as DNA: TGTGCCAGCAGCTTGGGATTGGGAGGCACAGATACGCAGTATTTT.

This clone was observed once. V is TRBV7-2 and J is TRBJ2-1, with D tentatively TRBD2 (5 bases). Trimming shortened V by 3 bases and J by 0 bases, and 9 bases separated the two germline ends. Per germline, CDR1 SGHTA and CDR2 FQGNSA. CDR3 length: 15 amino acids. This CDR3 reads CASSLRVDSYNEQFF. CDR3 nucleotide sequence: TGTGCCAGCAGCTTGAGGGTTGACTCCTACAATGAGCAGTTCTTC.

CDR3 coding DNA: TGTGCCAGCAGTCGATCAGGGGGTAGGGAAGAGACCCAGTACTTC. It translates to CASSRSGGREETQYF. The rearrangement uses TRBV5-4 and TRBJ2-5, with 7 bases matching TRBD1. The CDR3 contains 15 residues. In germline, CDR1 is SGHNT, CDR2 YYREEE (reference sequence). V lost 5 bases and J lost 3; bases outside the gene matches: 10.

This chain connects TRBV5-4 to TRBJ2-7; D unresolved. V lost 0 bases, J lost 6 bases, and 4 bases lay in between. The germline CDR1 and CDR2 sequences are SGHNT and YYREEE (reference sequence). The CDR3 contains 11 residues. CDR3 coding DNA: TGTGCCAGCAGCTTGGGGTTCGAGCAGTACTTC. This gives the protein CASSLGFEQYF. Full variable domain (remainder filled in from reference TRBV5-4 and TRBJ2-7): ETGVTQSPTHLIKTRGQQVTLRCSSQSGHNTVSWYQQALGQGPQFIFQYYREEENGRGNFPPRFSGLQFPNYSSELNVNALELDDSALYLCASSLGFEQYFGPGTRLTVT.

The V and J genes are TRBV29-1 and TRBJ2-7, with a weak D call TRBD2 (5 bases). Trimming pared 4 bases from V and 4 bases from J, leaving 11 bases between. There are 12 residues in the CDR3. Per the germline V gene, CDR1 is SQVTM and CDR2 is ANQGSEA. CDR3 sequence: CSVGSGNYEQYF. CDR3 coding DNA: TGCAGCGTTGGGTCGGGGAATTACGAGCAGTACTTC.

The DNA for the CDR3 is TGTGCCAGTAGATCTTCCGCTTACTCATCTAATTCACCCCTCCACTTT. This translates into CASRSSAYSSNSPLHF. The chain recombines TRBV19 with TRBJ1-6; D is uncertain. Trimming took off 6 bases at V and 6 bases at J, with 18 bases between the two ends. Germline V gives CDR1 LNHDA, CDR2 SQIVND (reference sequence). The CDR3 length is 16 residues.

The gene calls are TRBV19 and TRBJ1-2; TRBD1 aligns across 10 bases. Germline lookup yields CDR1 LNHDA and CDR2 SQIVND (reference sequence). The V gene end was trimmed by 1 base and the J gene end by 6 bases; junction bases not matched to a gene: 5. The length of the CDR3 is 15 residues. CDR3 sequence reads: CASSIGDRGRNGYTF. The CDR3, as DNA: TGTGCCAGTAGTATAGGGGACAGGGGAAGGAATGGCTACACCTTC.

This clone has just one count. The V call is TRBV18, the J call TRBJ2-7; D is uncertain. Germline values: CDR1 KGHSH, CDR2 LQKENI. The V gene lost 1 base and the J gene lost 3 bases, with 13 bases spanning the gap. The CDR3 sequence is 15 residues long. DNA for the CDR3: TGTGCCAGCTCACCACTTCCTCTTGGGGACTACGAGCAGTACTTC. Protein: CASSPLPLGDYEQYF.

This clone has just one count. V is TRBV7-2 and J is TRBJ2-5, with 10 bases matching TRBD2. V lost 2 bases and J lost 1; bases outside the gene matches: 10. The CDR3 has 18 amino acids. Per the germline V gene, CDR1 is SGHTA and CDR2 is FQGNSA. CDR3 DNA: TGTGCCAGCAGCTTACTGTTCGGAAGCGGGGGGGCCCAAGAGACCCAGTACTTC. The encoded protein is CASSLLFGSGGAQETQYF.